These 13 T cell receptor beta chains came from one sample sequenced in a study of control samples from healthy donors and cancer patients. Here immunoSEQ multiplex PCR was the method, and the copy in TCRdb shows in-frame clones only, minus some. The repertoire includes some 120,000 clones, approximately 90% of them detected once, and approximately 1.1% sits in the top ten. The source material was PBMCs. These receptors were obtained from a woman between 45 and 65 years old with colorectal cancer.

This chain links TRBV19 with TRBJ2-6, with TRBD1 matching 12 bases. In germline, CDR1 is LNHDA, CDR2 SQIVND (reference sequence). CDR3 length equals 17 residues. The CDR3 coding sequence is TGTGCGCAAGCCCGGGACAGGGGGCGCGCTGGGGCCAACGTCCTGACTTTC. Translated, it gives CAQARDRGRAGANVLTF.

The chain joins TRBV7-9 to TRBJ1-1, with TRBD1 matching 9 bases. This CDR3 region has 14 residues. V shed 5 bases, J shed 4 bases, and the junction held 5 bases outside the gene matches. Germline lookup yields CDR1 SEHNR and CDR2 FQNEAQ (reference sequence). CDR3: CASSHPTGGTEAFF. CDR3 nucleotide sequence: TGTGCCAGCAGCCACCCGACAGGGGGCACTGAAGCTTTCTTT.

The V call is TRBV5-1, the J call TRBJ2-1, with 8 bases matching TRBD1. The trim removed 7 bases at V and 6 bases at J, leaving 12 bases unmatched. The CDR3 runs 15 residues. In germline, CDR1 is SGHRS, CDR2 YFSETQ. The CDR3 sequence: CASDPGTGHLNEQFF. In nucleotides, the CDR3 is TGCGCCAGCGACCCCGGGACAGGCCATCTCAATGAGCAGTTCTTC.

This chain joins TRBV7-2 and TRBJ1-5; 7 bases align to TRBD1. V lost 5 bases, J lost 3 bases, and 4 bases stayed unmatched. CDR1 SGHTA and CDR2 FQGNSA come from the germline V gene. The CDR3 has 14 amino acids. CDR3 amino acids: CASSQGQPNQPQHF. In DNA, the CDR3 is TGTGCCAGCAGCCAGGGACAGCCCAATCAGCCCCAGCATTTT.

V gene TRBV5-4 combines with J gene TRBJ2-5; D not resolved. CDR3 length: 13 amino acids. Germline lookup yields CDR1 SGHNT and CDR2 YYREEE (reference sequence). Trimming cost V 0 bases and J 0 bases, with 3 bases left between them. The DNA of the CDR3 is TGTGCCAGCAGCTTGGACTACCAAGAGACCCAGTACTTC. Translation gives CASSLDYQETQYF. The full variable domain, with the rest looked up from reference TRBV5-4 and TRBJ2-5, is ETGVTQSPTHLIKTRGQQVTLRCSSQSGHNTVSWYQQALGQGPQFIFQYYREEENGRGNFPPRFSGLQFPNYSSELNVNALELDDSALYLCASSLDYQETQYFGPGTRLLVL.

The chain joins TRBV5-1 to TRBJ1-1; tentative D call: TRBD1 (5 bases). Between the trimmed V and J ends, which lost 3 bases and 4 bases, there was a span of 16 bases. The length of the CDR3 is 15 residues. CDR1 and CDR2 (germline): SGHRS, YFSETQ. In DNA form, the CDR3 reads TGCGCCAGCAGCTGGGGACGGGTTGCGGGCACTGAAGCTTTCTTT. It is translated as CASSWGRVAGTEAFF.

The chain recombines TRBV12-3 or TRBV12-4 with TRBJ1-5; D is undetermined. V was clipped by 4 bases and J by 4 bases, with 8 bases between them. The CDR3 covers 13 residues. The CDR3 sequence: CASSSNGNQPQHF. Here the CDR3 DNA reads TGTGCCAGCAGTTCTAACGGGAATCAGCCCCAGCATTTT.

The chain uses TRBV27 and TRBJ1-5; TRBD1 might be the D (6 bases). Trimming took 1 base from V and 5 from J, leaving 18 bases between them. The CDR3 is made up of 17 amino acids. Germline values: CDR1 MNHEY, CDR2 SMNVEV (reference sequence). CDR3 DNA: TGTGCCAGCAGTTTATATGGTGTCGGGGGGCAGGATCAGCCCCAGCATTTT. Translated: CASSLYGVGGQDQPQHF.

The chain has TRBV18 and TRBJ2-2; D remains unclear. The V end lost 1 base, the J end lost 3 bases, and 9 bases lay between the germline ends. The CDR3 covers 15 residues. Germline values: CDR1 KGHSH, CDR2 LQKENI. The CDR3 reads CASSPRQIHTGELFF. The CDR3 nucleotides read TGTGCCAGCTCACCACGGCAGATTCACACCGGGGAGCTGTTTTTT. Combining the CDR3 with reference TRBV18 and TRBJ2-2 gives the whole variable domain NAGVMQNPRHLVRRRGQEARLRCSPMKGHSHVYWYRQLPEEGLKFMVYLQKENIIDESGMPKERFSAEFPKEGPSILRIQQVVRGDSAAYFCASSPRQIHTGELFFGEGSRLTVL.

The chain is built from TRBV10-3 and TRBJ2-5; no firm D call. Trimming removed 2 bases at V and 5 bases at J, with 9 bases between. The CDR3 is 13 residues long. CDR1 is ENHRY and CDR2 is SYGVKD in the germline V gene. CDR3 sequence (DNA): TGTGCCATCAGTGAGCCGAGGCAGGAGACCCAGTACTTC. Translating it yields CAISEPRQETQYF.

CDR3 DNA sequence: TGTGCCAGTAGTACCACCGGGACATCCATCAGCTCCTATAATTCACCCCTCCACTTT. Its protein is CASSTTGTSISSYNSPLHF. This sequence joins TRBV19 and TRBJ1-6; the D gene is possibly TRBD1 (6 bases). The CDR3 length is 19 residues. Germline assignment: CDR1 LNHDA and CDR2 SQIVND (reference sequence). The ends were cut back, 4 bases at V and 0 bases at J, with 19 bases in the middle.

The V call is TRBV9, the J call TRBJ1-2; 9 nucleotides agree with TRBD1. This CDR3 is built from 15 residues. Trimming removed 6 bases from V and 3 bases from J; junction bases left unmatched: 9. Germline CDR1 reads SGDLS; CDR2 reads YYNGEE. CDR3 coding DNA: TGTGCCAGCAACCTAACAGGGGGCGCTTACTATGGCTACACCTTC. As protein: CASNLTGGAYYGYTF.

J is TRBJ1-1 and V is TRBV2; D is unresolved. Per the germline V gene, CDR1 is SNHLY and CDR2 is FYNNEI. The CDR3 loop spans 13 amino acids. The V end lost 7 bases, the J end lost 1 base, and 10 bases lay between the germline ends. The CDR3 is CASKVSPNTEAFF. The CDR3 DNA follows: TGTGCCAGCAAAGTCTCCCCGAACACTGAAGCTTTCTTT.